Described below is a single T cell receptor (beta chain) sequence and its context. This CDR3 is built from 14 residues. Trimming took 8 bases from V and 2 from J; bases not matched to a gene: 6. The germline gives CDR1 LNHDA, CDR2 SQIVND (reference sequence). Original handling: Estimates of nucleated cell counts were drawn from the amplification of reference gene primers. Profiling relied on immunoSEQ multiplex PCR, and the TCRdb table lists in-frame clones only, not all of them. V, J and clone size derive from that table, while D and trimming were established from the DNA sequence. The table lists about 160,000 clones, 85% of them singletons. These data belong to a study of blood T cell repertoires in COVID-19. For the study at large: Samples taken during acute and convalescent COVID-19 were collected in the United States, Italy and Spain. From T cells, B-cell-depleted T cells, or PBMCs came the material, which was cDNA or gDNA.

The chain carries TRBV19 and TRBJ1-5; TRBD1 matches 7 bases. The origin of this receptor is a human donor with acute or convalescent COVID-19. The donor label of this sample is uncertain. Sequencing input: peripheral blood. CDR3 DNA sequence: TGTGCCAGTTTGGACAGGTATGGCAATCAGCCCCAGCATTTT. Encoded protein: CASLDRYGNQPQHF.